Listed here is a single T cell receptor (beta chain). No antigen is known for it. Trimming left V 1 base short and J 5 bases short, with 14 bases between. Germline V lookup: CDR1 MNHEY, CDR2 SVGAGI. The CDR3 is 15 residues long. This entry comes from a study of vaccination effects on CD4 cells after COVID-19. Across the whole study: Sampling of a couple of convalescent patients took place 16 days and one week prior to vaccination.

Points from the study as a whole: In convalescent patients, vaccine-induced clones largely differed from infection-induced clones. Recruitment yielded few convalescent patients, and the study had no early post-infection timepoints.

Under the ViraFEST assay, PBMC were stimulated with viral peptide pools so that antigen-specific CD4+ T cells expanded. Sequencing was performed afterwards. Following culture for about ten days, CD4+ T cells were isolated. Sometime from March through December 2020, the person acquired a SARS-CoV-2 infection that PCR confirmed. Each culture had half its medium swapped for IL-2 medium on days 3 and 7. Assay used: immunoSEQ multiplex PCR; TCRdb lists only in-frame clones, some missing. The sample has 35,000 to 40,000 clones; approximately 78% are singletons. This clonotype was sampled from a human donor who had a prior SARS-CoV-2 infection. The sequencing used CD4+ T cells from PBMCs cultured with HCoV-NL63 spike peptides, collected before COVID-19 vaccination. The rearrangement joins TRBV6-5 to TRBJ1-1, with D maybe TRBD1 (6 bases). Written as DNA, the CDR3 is TGTGCCAGCAGTTACTTTCCCAGGGGTGGGACTGAAGCTTTCTTT. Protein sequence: CASSYFPRGGTEAFF.